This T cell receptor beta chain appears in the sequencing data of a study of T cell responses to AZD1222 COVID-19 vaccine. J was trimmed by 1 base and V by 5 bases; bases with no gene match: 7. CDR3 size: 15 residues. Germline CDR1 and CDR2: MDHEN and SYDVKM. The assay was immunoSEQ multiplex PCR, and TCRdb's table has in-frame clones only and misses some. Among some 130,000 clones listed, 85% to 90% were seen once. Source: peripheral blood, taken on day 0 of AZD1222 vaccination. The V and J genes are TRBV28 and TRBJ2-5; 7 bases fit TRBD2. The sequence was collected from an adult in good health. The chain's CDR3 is CASSTLASGQETQYF. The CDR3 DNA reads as TGTGCCAGCAGTACCCTCGCTAGCGGCCAAGAGACCCAGTACTTC.